This record covers a single T cell receptor beta chain. No antigen is known for it. At cycle 4 day 1, cycle 7 day 1, and baseline, blood was sampled. The method was immunoSEQ multiplex PCR; TCRdb's version includes in-frame clones alone and lacks a portion of them. The data show just under 65,000 clones, with roughly 90% seen just once and over 1% held by the top ten. This entry belongs to a study of OX40 agonist ivuxolimab in advanced cancers. Study overall: People who had prior anti-PD-1, anti-PD-L1 or anti-CTLA-4 therapy could take part, and around 40% had some. General study findings and limits: CD4+ and CD8+ blood T cells expanded clonally by week 6 at 0.1 to 3.0 mg/kg. Averaged across samples, CD8+ T cells carried more expanded clones than CD4+ did.

The CDR3 runs to 11 residues. V gave up 5 bases and J gave up 1 base, with 6 bases separating them. CDR1 and CDR2 from the germline V gene are GTSNPN and SVGIG (reference sequence). Sequences were derived from CD4+ or CD8+ T cells sorted from blood, sampled in a trial of the OX40 agonist ivuxolimab. This chain uses TRBV30 with TRBJ2-7; D is ambiguous. The clonotype originates from an adult with an advanced solid tumor such as melanoma, head and neck, liver or kidney cancer. The CDR3 nucleotides are TGTGCCTGGGCAGAATCCTACGAGCAGTACTTC. Protein: CAWAESYEQYF.